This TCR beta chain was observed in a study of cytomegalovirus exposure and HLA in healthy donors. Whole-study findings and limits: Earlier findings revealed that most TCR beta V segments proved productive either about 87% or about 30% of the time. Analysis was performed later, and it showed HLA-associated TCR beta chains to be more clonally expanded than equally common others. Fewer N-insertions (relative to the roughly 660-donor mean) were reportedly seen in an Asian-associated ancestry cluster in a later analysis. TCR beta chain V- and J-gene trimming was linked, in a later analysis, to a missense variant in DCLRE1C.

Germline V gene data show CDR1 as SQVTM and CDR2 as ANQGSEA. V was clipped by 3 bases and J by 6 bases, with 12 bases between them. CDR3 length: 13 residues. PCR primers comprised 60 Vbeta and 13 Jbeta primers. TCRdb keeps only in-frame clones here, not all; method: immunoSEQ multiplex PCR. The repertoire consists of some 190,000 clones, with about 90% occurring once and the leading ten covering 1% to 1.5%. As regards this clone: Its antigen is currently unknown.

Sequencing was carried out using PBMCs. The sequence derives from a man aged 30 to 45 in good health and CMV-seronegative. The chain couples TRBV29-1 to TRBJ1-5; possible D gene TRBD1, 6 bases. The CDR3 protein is CSVEKEGGQPQHF. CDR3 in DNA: TGCAGCGTTGAGAAGGAAGGGGGTCAGCCCCAGCATTTT.